One and the same sample provided the 3 T cell receptor beta chains below, sequenced in a study of glioma-infiltrating T cells. Amplification of TCR alpha and beta CDR3 regions from RNA used iRepertoire nested multiplex PCR. Each CDR3 protein is one row after TCRdb ran MiXCR on the multiplex PCR reads. The repertoire holds approximately 110,000 distinct CDR3 sequences, with 20% to 25% as singletons. Sequencing was performed on glioma tissue, nonneoplastic brain tissue, or PBMCs (not recorded which). Every receptor here comes from a human donor with low-grade glioma or glioblastoma, undergoing nonglioma brain surgery, or in good health (not recorded which).

The V call is TRBV3-1, the J call TRBJ2-7; either TRBD1 or TRBD2 may fit D (5 bases each). Germline V gene lookup returns CDR1 LGHDT and CDR2 YNNKEL (reference sequence). This CDR3 region has 12 residues. With 4 bases removed from V and 13 bases from J, the gap between germline ends came to 17 bases. The CDR3 DNA is TGTGCCAGCAGCCTTTCAGACGGGGCTCATTACTTC. It codes for CASSLSDGAHYF.

This clonotype was detected many times. The chain combines TRBV6-1 with TRBJ1-5; D is unresolved. Germline V gene sequence: CDR1 MNHNS, CDR2 SASEGT. Trimming took 1 base from V and 3 from J, leaving 7 bases between them. The CDR3 loop spans 14 amino acids. CDR3 nucleotides: TGTGCCAGCAGTGAAGGTGCCTTCAATCAGCCCCAGCATTTT. Its protein product is CASSEGAFNQPQHF.

This chain connects TRBV11-2 to TRBJ2-5; D remains unclear. Trimming removed 0 bases at V and 13 bases at J, with 18 bases between. The germline V gene has CDR1 SGHAT and CDR2 FQNNGV. This CDR3 has 14 amino acids. The CDR3 loop reads CASSLDLGFEVGYF. Written as DNA, the CDR3 is TGTGCCAGCAGCTTAGATCTAGGCTTCGAAGTAGGGTACTTC. Using reference TRBV11-2 and TRBJ2-5 for the parts outside the CDR3, the full variable domain is EAGVAQSPRYKIIEKRQSVAFWCNPISGHATLYWYQQILGQGPKLLIQFQNNGVVDDSQLPKDRFSAERLKGVDSTLKIQPAKLEDSAVYLCASSLDLGFEVGYFGPGTRLLVL.